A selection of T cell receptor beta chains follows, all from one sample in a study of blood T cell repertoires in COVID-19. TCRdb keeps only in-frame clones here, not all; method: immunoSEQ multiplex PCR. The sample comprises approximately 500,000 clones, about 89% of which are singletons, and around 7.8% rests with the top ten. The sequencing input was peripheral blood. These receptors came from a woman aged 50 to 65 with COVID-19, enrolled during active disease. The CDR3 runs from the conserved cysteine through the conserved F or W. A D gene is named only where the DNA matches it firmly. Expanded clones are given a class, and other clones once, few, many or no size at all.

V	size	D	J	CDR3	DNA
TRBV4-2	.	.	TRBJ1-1	CASSQGSGLLRAFF	TGTGCCAGCAGCCAAGGGTCTGGCCTCCTCAGAGCTTTCTTT
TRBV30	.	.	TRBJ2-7	CAWSIGAGTPYEQYF	TGTGCCTGGAGTATAGGGGCAGGTACCCCCTACGAGCAGTACTTC
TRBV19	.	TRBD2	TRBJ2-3	CASSLSNGGTTDTQYF	TGTGCCAGTAGCCTGAGCAACGGGGGGACCACAGATACGCAGTATTTT
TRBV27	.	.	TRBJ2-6	CASSLYIGRAGANVLTF	TGTGCCAGCAGTTTATATATCGGTCGCGCTGGGGCCAACGTCCTGACTTTC
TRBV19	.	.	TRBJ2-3	CASLSGSTSTDTQYF	TGTGCCAGTCTGAGTGGGAGTACTAGCACAGATACGCAGTATTTT
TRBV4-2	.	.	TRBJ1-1	CASSQDGYGYTEAFF	TGTGCCAGCAGCCAAGATGGTTACGGGTACACTGAAGCTTTCTTT
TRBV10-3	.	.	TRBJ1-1	CAISESGGTEAFF	TGTGCCATCAGTGAGTCGGGGGGCACTGAAGCTTTCTTT
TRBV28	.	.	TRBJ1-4	CASKRGNEKLFF	TGTGCCAGCAAACGAGGAAATGAAAAACTGTTTTTT
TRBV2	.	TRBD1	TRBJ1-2	CASRNQGVDYGYTF	TGTGCCAGCAGGAACCAGGGGGTGGACTATGGCTACACCTTC
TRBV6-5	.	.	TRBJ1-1	CASRGEGRTEAFF	TGTGCCAGCAGGGGAGAAGGGCGAACTGAAGCTTTCTTT
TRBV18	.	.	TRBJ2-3	CASSPPLISTDTQYF	TGTGCCAGCTCACCGCCCCTAATAAGCACAGATACGCAGTATTTT
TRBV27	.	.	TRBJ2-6	CASTTGANVLTF	TGTGCCAGCACTACTGGGGCCAACGTCCTGACTTTC
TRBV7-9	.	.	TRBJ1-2	CASSLDGGPNYGYTF	TGTGCCAGCAGCTTAGACGGGGGGCCCAACTATGGCTACACCTTC
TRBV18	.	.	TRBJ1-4	CASSRLVKGESEKLFF	TGTGCCAGCTCACGACTTGTTAAAGGGGAATCAGAAAAACTGTTTTTT
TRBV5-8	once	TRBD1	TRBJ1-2	CASSSGLGTGPRWGYTF	TGTGCCAGCAGCTCCGGATTGGGGACAGGCCCGAGGTGGGGCTACACCTTC
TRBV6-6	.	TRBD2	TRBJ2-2	CASSRPLAGAYTGELFF	TGTGCCAGCAGTCGCCCCCTAGCGGGGGCGTACACCGGGGAGCTGTTTTTT
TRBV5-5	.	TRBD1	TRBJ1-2	CASSSLFRTGADYTF	TGTGCCAGCAGCTCACTATTTCGGACAGGGGCTGACTACACCTTC
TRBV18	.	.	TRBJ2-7	CASSPGQGSVLEQYF	TGTGCCAGCTCACCGGGCCAGGGTTCTGTTCTCGAGCAGTACTTC
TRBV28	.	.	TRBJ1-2	CASSLFVQHYGYTF	TGTGCCAGCAGTTTATTCGTACAGCACTATGGCTACACCTTC
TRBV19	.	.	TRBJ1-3	CASSIGLRGDGNTIYF	TGTGCCAGTAGTATCGGTTTACGGGGGGATGGAAACACCATATATTTT
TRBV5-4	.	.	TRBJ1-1	CASSSAGVLGGNTEAFF	TGTGCCAGCAGCTCCGCGGGGGTTCTAGGAGGTAACACTGAAGCTTTCTTT
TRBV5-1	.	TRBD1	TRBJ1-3	CASSPLPRTGPSSSGNTIYF	TGCGCCAGCAGTCCCCTACCTCGGACAGGCCCCTCAAGCTCTGGAAACACCATATATTTT
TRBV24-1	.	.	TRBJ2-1	CATSSDINEQFF	TGTGCCACCAGTTCTGACATCAATGAGCAGTTCTTC
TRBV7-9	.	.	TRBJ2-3	CASSFQGTDTQYF	TGTGCCAGCAGCTTCCAGGGCACAGATACGCAGTATTTT
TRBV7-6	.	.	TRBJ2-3	CASSLLVTDTQYF	TGTGCCAGCAGCTTACTAGTCACAGATACGCAGTATTTT
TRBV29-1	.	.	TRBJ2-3	CSVAQVTDTQYF	TGCAGCGTTGCACAGGTCACAGATACGCAGTATTTT
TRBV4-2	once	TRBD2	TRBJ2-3	CASSQDVSSGGRDTQYF	TGTGCCAGCAGCCAAGATGTGTCTAGCGGGGGCAGAGATACGCAGTATTTT
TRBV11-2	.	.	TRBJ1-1	CASSLGGNTEAFF	TGTGCCAGCAGCTTGGGAGGGAACACTGAAGCTTTCTTT
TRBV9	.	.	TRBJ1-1	CASSVGADTEAFF	TGTGCCAGCAGCGTAGGGGCCGACACTGAAGCTTTCTTT
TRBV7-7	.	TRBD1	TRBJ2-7	CASSSGTGAGEQYF	TGTGCCAGCAGCTCCGGGACAGGGGCGGGGGAGCAGTACTTC
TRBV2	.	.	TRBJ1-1	CASSLDILEAFF	TGTGCCAGCAGTCTGGACATCCTTGAAGCTTTCTTT
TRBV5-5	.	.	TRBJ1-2	CASSLVTDYGYTF	TGTGCCAGCAGCTTGGTTACAGACTATGGCTACACCTTC
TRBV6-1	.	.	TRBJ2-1	CASSELLSSYNEQFF	TGTGCCAGCAGTGAATTACTGAGCTCCTACAATGAGCAGTTCTTC
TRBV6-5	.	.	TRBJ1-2	CATPSRAATNYGYTF	TGTGCCACACCATCCAGGGCCGCCACTAACTATGGCTACACCTTC